Shown below are 19 T cell receptor beta chains from a single sample sequenced in a study of a mutant IDH1 vaccine in newly diagnosed glioma. Clones were sequenced by immunoSEQ multiplex PCR, and TCRdb holds only the in-frame ones, with some missing. This sample has roughly 30,000 clones, with roughly nine tenths found just once. For these receptors, no antigen is known. The time point denotes: week 5, during vaccination. The investigators gave 300 ug of mutant IDH1 20-mer peptide in each vaccine dose, together with topical imiquimod. This specimen was PBMCs, taken from a glioma patient whose treatment included an IDH1 peptide vaccine. The receptor set was obtained from a man younger than 30 with glioma.

CDR3 sequence reads: CASSPTSSGANVLTF. CDR3 DNA sequence: TGTGCCAGCAGCCCTACGAGCTCTGGGGCCAACGTCCTGACTTTC. This chain connects TRBV6-4 to TRBJ2-6, with D uncertain. This CDR3 region has 15 residues. The ends were cut back, 6 bases at V and 0 bases at J, with 9 bases in the middle. Germline lookup yields CDR1 MRHNA and CDR2 SNTAGT.

This clone appeared once. The chain links TRBV5-1 to TRBJ2-7, with 8 bases identical to TRBD1. CDR3 length: 15 amino acids. Germline CDR1 reads SGHRS; CDR2 reads YFSETQ. V was pared by 0 bases and J by 5 bases, with 7 bases of the junction left unmatched. CDR3 in DNA: TGCGCCAGCAGCTTGGGGACAGGGAGCGGCGACGAGCAGTACTTC. Its protein product is CASSLGTGSGDEQYF.

This rearrangement joins TRBV9 to TRBJ2-2, with 12 bases lining up with TRBD2. The CDR3 extends over 17 amino acids. The V gene's germline CDR1 is SGDLS and CDR2 YYNGEE. The V and J ends lost 0 bases and 5 bases, in that order; junction bases with no gene match: 5. The CDR3 sequence is CASSVGPSGRGTGELFF. CDR3 bases: TGTGCCAGCAGCGTAGGTCCTAGCGGGAGGGGGACCGGGGAGCTGTTTTTT.

The rearrangement uses TRBV28 and TRBJ1-2; tentatively, D is TRBD1 (5 bases). The length of the CDR3 is 14 residues. The germline V gene encodes CDR1 MDHEN and CDR2 SYDVKM. V was shortened by 3 bases and J by 4 bases, with 12 bases between the two germline ends. The CDR3 protein is CASSLRDVVYGYTF. The CDR3 nucleotides are TGTGCCAGCAGTTTGAGGGACGTAGTCTATGGCTACACCTTC.

V gene TRBV20-1 combines with J gene TRBJ1-1; D call uncertain. Germline CDR1 and CDR2: DFQATT and SNEGSKA (reference sequence). The V end lost 3 bases, the J end lost 5 bases, and 7 bases lay between the germline ends. The CDR3 totals 11 residues. CDR3 sequence (DNA): TGCAGTGCTAGCCGACGGACTGAAGCTTTCTTT. It is translated as CSASRRTEAFF.

A note on this clone: Other DNA variants within this sample encode the same CDR3. V usage is TRBV5-1 and J usage is TRBJ2-1, with 10 bases fitting TRBD1. The germline V gene has CDR1 SGHRS and CDR2 YFSETQ. The CDR3 contains 15 residues. V was clipped by 2 bases and J by 5 bases; unmatched bases: 4. This chain's CDR3 is CASSFGQGGHNEQFF. The DNA of the CDR3 is TGCGCCAGCAGCTTCGGACAGGGGGGACACAATGAGCAGTTCTTC.

This chain connects TRBV4-1 to TRBJ2-2, with D possibly matching TRBD1 (6 bases). The CDR3 runs 13 residues. With 1 base removed from V and 8 bases from J, the gap between germline ends came to 8 bases. CDR1 is MGHRA and CDR2 is YSYEKL in the germline V gene. In nucleotides, the CDR3 is TGCGCCAGCAGCCAAGGAGGGACAGGGGAGCTGTTTTTT. Translating it yields CASSQGGTGELFF.

This clone was seen only once. The chain recombines TRBV6-1 with TRBJ1-4, with 7 bases lining up with TRBD1. Losses at the gene ends were 6 bases for V and 3 bases for J; bases not matched to a gene: 4. CDR3 length equals 14 residues. Per the germline V gene, CDR1 is MNHNS and CDR2 is SASEGT. The DNA of the CDR3 is TGTGCCAGCAGGGGGGGACAGCCTAATGAAAAACTGTTTTTT. Its translation is CASRGGQPNEKLFF.

The chain couples TRBV6-5 to TRBJ1-2; 8 bases fit TRBD1. The length of the CDR3 is 15 residues. CDR1 is MNHEY, CDR2 SVGAGI, per germline. V lost 6 bases and J lost 1; bases outside the gene matches: 7. CDR3 coding DNA: TGTGCCAGCAGACAGAGACAGGGGTTTAACTATGGCTACACCTTC. This sequence encodes CASRQRQGFNYGYTF.

The rearrangement uses TRBV30 and TRBJ2-7; D is possibly TRBD1 (6 bases). Germline V gene lookup returns CDR1 GTSNPN and CDR2 SVGIG (reference sequence). This CDR3 comprises 14 residues. V was shortened by 2 bases and J by 0 bases, with 11 bases between the two germline ends. The CDR3 nucleotides read TGTGCCTGGAGTAGCCAGGGGAACTCCTACGAGCAGTACTTC. Its protein product is CAWSSQGNSYEQYF.

The genes are TRBV6-5 and TRBJ1-1; a possible D gene is TRBD1 (5 bases). The germline CDR1 and CDR2 sequences are MNHEY and SVGAGI. The V and J ends lost 7 bases and 13 bases respectively, with 16 bases between them. The CDR3 spans 11 residues. CDR3 region: CASTPGGLVFF. The CDR3 nucleotides are TGTGCCAGCACCCCGGGGGGGTTGGTTTTCTTT.

This clone was counted a single time. This rearrangement joins TRBV5-1 to TRBJ1-1; D call uncertain. Per the germline V gene, CDR1 is SGHRS and CDR2 is YFSETQ. This CDR3 has 12 amino acids. V lost 4 bases and J 4 bases, leaving 8 bases between the germline ends. This CDR3 reads CASSLDTTEAFF. The CDR3 region has the DNA TGCGCCAGCAGCCTAGACACCACTGAAGCTTTCTTT.

The gene calls are TRBV30 and TRBJ2-7; D is perhaps TRBD1 or TRBD2 (5 bases each). V shed 2 bases and J shed 7 bases, with 12 bases lying between them. This CDR3 comprises 12 residues. Germline CDR1 reads GTSNPN; CDR2 reads SVGIG (reference sequence). In DNA, the CDR3 is TGTGCCTGGAGTATCGGGGCGAGGGAGCAGTACTTC. Translating it yields CAWSIGAREQYF.

This sequence joins TRBV10-3 and TRBJ1-1; weak D call: TRBD1 (5 bases). Per germline, CDR1 ENHRY and CDR2 SYGVKD. The CDR3 length is 13 residues. Between the trimmed V and J ends, which lost 6 bases and 2 bases, there was a span of 10 bases. The CDR3 DNA follows: TGTGCCATCAGCCCGGGACTCAACACTGAAGCTTTCTTT. Translating it yields CAISPGLNTEAFF.

The genes are TRBV5-4 and TRBJ1-1, with 8 bases matching TRBD1. This CDR3 comprises 15 residues. The germline CDR1 and CDR2 sequences are SGHNT and YYREEE (reference sequence). V lost 1 base to trimming and J lost 6 bases; unmatched junction nucleotides: 8. CDR3 residues: CASSLYHRGNSEAFF. The CDR3 nucleotides read TGTGCCAGCAGCTTGTATCACAGGGGGAATTCTGAAGCTTTCTTT.

The table lists this clone with a count of one. The DNA of the CDR3 is TGTGCCAGCAGCCCCCCCCCTGGCTCTGGAAACACCATATATTTT. Its protein product is CASSPPPGSGNTIYF. This sequence joins TRBV7-2 and TRBJ1-3; unclear D gene. The germline V and J ends were trimmed by 5 bases and 0 bases, with 11 bases remaining between them. The CDR3 sequence is 15 residues long. Germline loops: CDR1 SGHTA, CDR2 FQGNSA.

The V call is TRBV7-8, the J call TRBJ2-2; TRBD2 matches at 8 bases. The CDR3 loop spans 13 amino acids. Germline CDR1 and CDR2: SGHVS and FQNEAQ. The V and J ends lost 10 bases and 5 bases, in that order; junction bases with no gene match: 6. CDR3 protein: CAIEAGVTGELFF. The CDR3 DNA is TGTGCCATCGAAGCGGGAGTTACCGGGGAGCTGTTTTTT.

The CDR3, as DNA: TGCGCCAGCAGCCAAGAGATACGGACAGGGACCCCCTCGCCCTATGGCTACACCTTC. Translated: CASSQEIRTGTPSPYGYTF. The chain has TRBV4-1 and TRBJ1-2, with TRBD1 matching 8 bases. Germline V lookup: CDR1 MGHRA, CDR2 YSYEKL. Trimming took 0 bases from V and 4 from J; bases not matched to a gene: 16. CDR3 length: 19 amino acids.

The chain is built from TRBV25-1 and TRBJ2-7; TRBD2 matches 7 bases. J was trimmed by 6 bases and V by 6 bases; bases with no gene match: 11. The CDR3 has 14 residues. Germline loops: CDR1 MGHDK, CDR2 SYGVNS. The CDR3 region has the DNA TGTGCCAGCAGCCAGTGGGAGGGGTGGGCCGAGCAGTACTTC. Residues: CASSQWEGWAEQYF.